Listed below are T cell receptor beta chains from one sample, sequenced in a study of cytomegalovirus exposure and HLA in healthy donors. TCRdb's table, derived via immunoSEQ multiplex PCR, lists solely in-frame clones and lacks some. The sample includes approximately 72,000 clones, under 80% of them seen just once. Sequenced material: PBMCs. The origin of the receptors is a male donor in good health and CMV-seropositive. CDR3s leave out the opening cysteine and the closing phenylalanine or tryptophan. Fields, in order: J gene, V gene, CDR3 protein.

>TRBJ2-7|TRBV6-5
ASKTRGAYEQY
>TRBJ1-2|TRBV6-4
ASSTRTGSGGYT
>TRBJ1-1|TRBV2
ASSGPTGGDAF
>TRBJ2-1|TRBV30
AWRWDTSYNEQF
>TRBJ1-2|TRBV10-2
ASSESQGRYGYT
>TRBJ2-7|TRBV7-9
ASSLEQGAYEQY
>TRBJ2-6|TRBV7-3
ASSLFGGGTPGANVLT
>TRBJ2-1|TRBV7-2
ASSLQGKYNEQF
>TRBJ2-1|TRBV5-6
ASSFSPSGSSYNEQF
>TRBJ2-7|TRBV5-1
ASSFGGYEQY
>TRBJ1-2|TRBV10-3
AIRPRDRGRGYT
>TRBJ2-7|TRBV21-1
ASSKFREYNEQY
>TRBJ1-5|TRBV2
ASSEWGGQPQH
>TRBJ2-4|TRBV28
ASSPGQGATIQY
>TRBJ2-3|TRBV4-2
ASSQGNSGSTDTQY
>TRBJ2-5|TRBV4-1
ASSRGQPQETQY
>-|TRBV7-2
ASSLVGQGAYEQY
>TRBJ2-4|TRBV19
ASSMGLNIQY
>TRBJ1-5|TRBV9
ASSPAGADQPQH
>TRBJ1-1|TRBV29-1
SVAGDTEAF